This TCR beta chain was found in a study of shared T cell receptors in the human thymus. Repertoires were generated with immunoSEQ multiplex PCR, while TCRdb's copy carries only in-frame clones and drops some. The sample includes approximately 580,000 clones, 70% to 80% of them seen just once. Germline loops: CDR1 PRHDT, CDR2 FYEKMQ (reference sequence). The CDR3 totals 15 residues. V was trimmed by 3 bases and J by 0 bases, leaving 12 bases between them. These same records also appear under a second study, on human thymus T cells.

Sequencing was done on a sample of thymocytes. The rearrangement joins TRBV13 to TRBJ2-7, with TRBD2 as a possible D gene (7 bases). The clonotype comes from a boy younger than two with a congenital heart defect. The CDR3 bases are TGTGCCAGCAGCTTGCAAGGGGGGGACTCCTACGAGCAGTACTTC. Protein sequence: CASSLQGGDSYEQYF.